The 4 T cell receptor beta chains presented below share a single source sample, sequenced in a study of blood T cell repertoires in COVID-19. Repertoires were generated with immunoSEQ multiplex PCR, while TCRdb's copy carries only in-frame clones and drops some. Of hundreds of thousands of clones in the sample, 75% to 95% were seen once. Sequenced: PBMCs or T cells enriched from blood (not recorded which). The receptors here all came from a woman younger than 35 who had recovered from COVID-19.

The V and J genes are TRBV28 and TRBJ1-1; D remains unclear. The CDR3 spans 13 residues. The V and J ends lost 3 bases and 6 bases respectively, with 11 bases between them. The germline gives CDR1 MDHEN, CDR2 SYDVKM. This chain's CDR3 is CASSLVLVAEAFF. CDR3 nucleotides: TGTGCCAGCAGTTTGGTCCTAGTCGCTGAAGCTTTCTTT.

A word on this clone: The junction departs from germline at one end; a sequencing error may be responsible. The chain recombines TRBV15 with TRBJ1-1; the D is unclear. The germline V gene has CDR1 LNHNV and CDR2 YYDKDF (reference sequence). This CDR3 is built from 14 residues. The CDR3 sequence: CATSRDRVPGEEDF. In DNA, the CDR3 is TGTGCCACCAGCAGAGATCGCGTCCCCGGTGAAGAGGACTTT.

CDR3 sequence reads: CASSWQDRDNSPLHF. The DNA of the CDR3 is TGTGCCAGCAGTTGGCAGGACAGAGATAATTCACCCCTCCACTTT. This chain connects TRBV5-5 to TRBJ1-6; D may be TRBD1 (6 bases). The CDR3 extends over 15 amino acids. V was trimmed by 5 bases and J by 5 bases, leaving 14 bases between them. CDR1 is SGHKS and CDR2 is YYEKEE in the germline V gene (reference sequence).

The rearrangement uses TRBV3-1 (or the pseudogene TRBV3-2) and TRBJ2-1, with a possible D match to TRBD1 (5 bases). There are 15 residues in the CDR3. Trimming left V 1 base short and J 9 bases short, with 16 bases between. CDR1 and CDR2 from the germline V gene are LGHDT and YNNKEL (reference sequence). The DNA for the CDR3 is TGTGCCAGCAGCCAAGTTGACAGTCAGGGCGGTGAGCAGTTCTTC. Amino acid sequence: CASSQVDSQGGEQFF.